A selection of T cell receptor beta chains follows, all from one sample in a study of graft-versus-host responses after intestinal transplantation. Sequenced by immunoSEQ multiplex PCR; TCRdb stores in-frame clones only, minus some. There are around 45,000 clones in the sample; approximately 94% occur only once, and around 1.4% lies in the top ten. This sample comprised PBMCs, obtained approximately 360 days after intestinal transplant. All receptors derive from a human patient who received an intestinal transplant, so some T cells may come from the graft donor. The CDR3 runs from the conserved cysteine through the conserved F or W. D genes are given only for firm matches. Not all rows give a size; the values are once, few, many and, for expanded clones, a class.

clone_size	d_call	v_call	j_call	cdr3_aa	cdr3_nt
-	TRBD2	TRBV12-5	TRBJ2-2	CASGLVSGRNTGELFF	TGTGCTAGTGGCTTGGTAAGCGGGAGGAACACCGGGGAGCTGTTTTTT
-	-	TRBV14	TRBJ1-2	CASSQALWDNGYTF	TGTGCCAGCAGCCAAGCGCTTTGGGACAATGGCTACACCTTC
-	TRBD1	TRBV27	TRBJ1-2	CASSSGQGYYGYTF	TGTGCCAGCAGTAGCGGACAGGGTTACTATGGCTACACCTTC
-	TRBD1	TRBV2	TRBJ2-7	CASPPPAGTGGSYEQYF	TGTGCCAGCCCCCCGCCCGCCGGGACAGGCGGGTCCTACGAGCAGTACTTC
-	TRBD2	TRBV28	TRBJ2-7	CASRRLAAGEQYF	TGTGCCAGCAGAAGACTAGCGGCAGGTGAGCAGTACTTC
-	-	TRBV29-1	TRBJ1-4	CSVTGGRSNEKLFF	TGCAGCGTAACGGGTGGGCGGTCGAATGAAAAACTGTTTTTT
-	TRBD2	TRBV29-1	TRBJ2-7	CSAGGRNFDYEQYF	TGCAGCGCCGGGGGGAGGAATTTCGACTACGAGCAGTACTTC
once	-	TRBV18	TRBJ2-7	CASSPRDGDYEQYF	TGTGCCAGCTCACCCCGGGACGGAGACTACGAGCAGTACTTC
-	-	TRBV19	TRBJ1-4	CASSDPVGGPFF	TGTGCCAGTAGCGACCCCGTCGGTGGTCCGTTTTTT
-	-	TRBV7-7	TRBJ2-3	CASSLGTNTDTQYF	TGTGCCAGCAGCTTAGGGACTAACACAGATACGCAGTATTTT
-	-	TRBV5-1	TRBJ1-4	CASSLEGQTNEKLFF	TGCGCCAGCAGCTTGGAAGGACAAACTAATGAAAAACTGTTTTTT
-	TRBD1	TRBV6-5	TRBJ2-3	CASSYHDRGADTQYF	TGTGCCAGCAGTTACCACGACAGGGGGGCAGATACGCAGTATTTT
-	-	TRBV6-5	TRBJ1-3	CASSYSTGFGNTIYF	TGCGCCAGCAGTTACTCCACAGGGTTCGGAAACACCATATATTTT
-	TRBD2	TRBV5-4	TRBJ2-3	CASSLETGGPPDTQYF	TGTGCCAGCAGCTTGGAGACGGGGGGGCCGCCAGATACGCAGTATTTT
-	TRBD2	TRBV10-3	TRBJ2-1	CAISPGLAGGGHEQFF	TGTGCCATCAGCCCGGGTCTAGCGGGAGGGGGCCATGAGCAGTTCTTC
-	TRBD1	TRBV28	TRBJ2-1	CASRDDRGSYNEQFF	TGTGCCAGCAGGGACGACAGGGGGTCCTACAATGAGCAGTTCTTC